This TCR beta chain was profiled in a study of T cell changes during pregnancy in multiple sclerosis. This clone was detected a few times. Profiling relied on immunoSEQ multiplex PCR, and the TCRdb table lists in-frame clones only, not all of them. The sample has tens of thousands of clones, roughly 88% seen once. Sequencing was done on a sample of PBMCs (not recorded whether the cells were cultured). The TCR was taken from a female donor with multiple sclerosis, enrolled in a pregnancy study.

The CDR3 region has the DNA TGTGCCTGGAGGGGAGGTATGAACACTGAAGCTTTCTTT. It is translated as CAWRGGMNTEAFF. This chain uses TRBV30 with TRBJ1-1; D gene unclear. Germline assignment: CDR1 GTSNPN and CDR2 SVGIG (reference sequence). There are 13 residues in the CDR3. V was shortened by 3 bases and J by 0 bases, with 8 bases between the two germline ends. Variable domain in full (rest from reference TRBV30 and TRBJ1-1): SQTIHQWPATLVQPVGSPLSLECTVEGTSNPNLYWYRQAAGRGLQLLFYSVGIGQISSEVPQNLSASRPQDRQFILSSKKLLLSDSGFYLCAWRGGMNTEAFFGQGTRLTVV.